This is a list of T cell receptor beta chains from one sample in a study of radiation and T cells in renal cell carcinoma. TCRdb keeps only in-frame clones here, not all; method: immunoSEQ multiplex PCR. The sample lists 150,000 or so clones, 80% to 90% occurring once. Material: blood, obtained from a patient whose treatment included radiotherapy and nephrectomy. These TCRs come from a woman between 45 and 60 years old with renal cell carcinoma. The CDR3 runs from the conserved cysteine through the conserved F or W. The D gene is left open where the match is weak. Part of the rows lack a size; the others show once, few, many or a class for expanded clones.

>few|TRBV5-4|.|TRBJ2-7
TGTGCCAGCAGCTTGGCCGAGGGAAGAGGGCAGTACTTC
CASSLAEGRGQYF
>.|TRBV6-5|TRBD1|TRBJ1-3
TGTGCCAGCGGAACGACAGGGCCTGGAAACACCATATATTTT
CASGTTGPGNTIYF
>.|TRBV4-2|.|TRBJ2-4
TGTGCCAGCAGCCAAGATTCCGGGGTTGACCTAAACATTCAGTACTTC
CASSQDSGVDLNIQYF
>.|TRBV4-2|.|TRBJ1-5
TGTGCCAGCAGCCAAGATAGGGTTGATAATCAGCCCCAGCATTTT
CASSQDRVDNQPQHF
>.|TRBV7-2|.|TRBJ1-6
TGTGCCAGCAGCTTAGCGGCGGGGCCCCTCCACTTT
CASSLAAGPLHF
>.|TRBV6-7|.|TRBJ2-5
TGTGCCAGCAGCCACAGAGGCAACCCAAGAAGAACCCAGTACTTC
CASSHRGNPRRTQYF
>.|TRBV7-3|.|TRBJ2-2
TGTGCCAGCAGCCAAACCGGGACCCGCACCGGGGAGCTGTTTTTT
CASSQTGTRTGELFF
>.|TRBV5-1|.|TRBJ2-1
TGCGCCAGCAGCTTGGTGGTGGGGTCCTACAATGAGCAGTTCTTC
CASSLVVGSYNEQFF
>.|TRBV4-1|.|TRBJ2-3
TGCGCCAGCAGCCAAGAGGCGCAAGATACGCAGTATTTT
CASSQEAQDTQYF
>.|TRBV5-1|TRBD1|TRBJ2-1
TGCGCCAGCAGCTTGTACGGGACAGGGTCTGATGAGCAGTTCTTC
CASSLYGTGSDEQFF
>.|TRBV5-1|.|TRBJ2-7
TGCGCCAGCAGCCCAGGACACGAGCAGTACTTC
CASSPGHEQYF
>once|TRBV5-5|.|TRBJ1-4
TGTGCCAGCAGCTGGACAAACCCGGGAAAACTGTTTTTT
CASSWTNPGKLFF
>.|TRBV7-9|TRBD1|TRBJ2-2
TGTGCCAGCAGCGCTACAGGGGGCGGGAACGGGGAGCTGTTTTTT
CASSATGGGNGELFF
>.|TRBV6-5|.|TRBJ1-5
TGTGCCAGCAGCAGACCCAATCAGCCCCAGCATTTT
CASSRPNQPQHF
>.|TRBV4-1|.|TRBJ1-1
TGCGCCAGCAGCCAAGGGCCATTACTTGAAGCTTTCTTT
CASSQGPLLEAFF
>.|TRBV5-1|TRBD1|TRBJ2-2
TGCGCCAGCAGCTTTACAGGGGGGACGAACACCGGGGAGCTGTTTTTT
CASSFTGGTNTGELFF
>.|TRBV5-1|.|TRBJ1-1
TGCGCCAGCAGCTTGGGGGGGAATGAAGCTTTCTTT
CASSLGGNEAFF
>few|TRBV5-4|.|TRBJ2-7
TGTGCCAGCAGCGCCGGGACGTACGGCGAGCAGTACTTC
CASSAGTYGEQYF
>.|TRBV6-6|.|TRBJ1-1
TGTGCCAGCAGCCTCACCAGATCATATGAAGCTTTCTTT
CASSLTRSYEAFF
>.|TRBV19|.|TRBJ1-2
TGTGCCAGTAGTCTTTCGGTGAGTCCAGTCTACACCTTC
CASSLSVSPVYTF
>.|TRBV7-2|.|TRBJ1-2
TGTGCCAGCAGCCGTGACCCGTTGCTTAACTATGGCTACACCTTC
CASSRDPLLNYGYTF
>.|TRBV14|TRBD2|TRBJ2-3
TGTGCCAGCAGCCAAGACCCTACTAGCGGGGGGTTGTCGGTCACGCAGTATTTT
CASSQDPTSGGLSVTQYF
>.|TRBV6-4|TRBD1|TRBJ2-3
TGTGCCAGCAGTGAAGACAGGGCCGATACGCAGTATTTT
CASSEDRADTQYF
>once|TRBV18|.|TRBJ1-5
TGTGCCAGCTCACCACTTGGAAGCAATCAGCCCCAGCATTTT
CASSPLGSNQPQHF
>.|TRBV5-1|TRBD2|TRBJ2-3
TGCGCCAGCAGCCCCCCGGGCGGGGGGGAGGCAGATACGCAGTATTTT
CASSPPGGGEADTQYF
>.|TRBV4-1|TRBD1|TRBJ1-4
TGCGCCAGCAGGGGGACAGGGGGAGAAAAACTGTTTTTT
CASRGTGGEKLFF
>.|TRBV19|TRBD1|TRBJ1-3
TGTGCCAGCGAGCGGGACAGCCGGTCGAACCTCTCTGGAAACACCATATATTTT
CASERDSRSNLSGNTIYF
>.|TRBV10-3|.|TRBJ1-6
TGTGCCGCCAATACCGGGATCGGGGATTCACCCCTCCACTTT
CAANTGIGDSPLHF
>few|TRBV19|.|TRBJ1-1
TGTGCCAGTAGTCCACATGCTATGAACACTGAAGCTTTCTTT
CASSPHAMNTEAFF
>.|TRBV2|TRBD1|TRBJ2-7
TGTGCCAGCAGAGGGACAGGGTTTGGCGAGCAGTACTTC
CASRGTGFGEQYF
>.|TRBV6-6|.|TRBJ1-3
TGTGCCACAAACAGGGCTCGCTCTGGAAACACCATATATTTT
CATNRARSGNTIYF
>.|TRBV19|.|TRBJ2-2
TGTGCCAGTAGTATAGGGGGCAGGGTAACCGGGGAGCTGTTTTTT
CASSIGGRVTGELFF
>.|TRBV6-6|TRBD1|TRBJ1-3
TGTGCCAGCAGCGCTACCGGACAGGGGAGAAACACCATATATTTT
CASSATGQGRNTIYF
>.|TRBV5-6|TRBD2|TRBJ2-7
TGTGCCAGCAGCTTGGCCCCAGCGGGGGAATACGAGCAGTACTTC
CASSLAPAGEYEQYF
>.|TRBV5-1|.|TRBJ2-1
TGCGCCAGCAGCTTGGCCTACGGGTCCTACAATGAGCAGTTCTTC
CASSLAYGSYNEQFF
>.|TRBV5-1|.|TRBJ1-1
TGCGCCAGCAGCTTAGAAAGGGGACGGGAAGCTTTCTTT
CASSLERGREAFF
>.|TRBV5-1|.|TRBJ2-3
TGCGCCAGCAGCCTAAGGGACCCAGGGACAGATACGCAGTATTTT
CASSLRDPGTDTQYF
>once|TRBV6-5|.|TRBJ1-5
TGTGCCAGCACCGACGGGGATCAGCCCCAGCATTTT
CASTDGDQPQHF
>.|TRBV5-4|.|TRBJ1-1
TGTGCCAGCAGCTTAGGTGAAGGCGCTGAAGCTTTCTTT
CASSLGEGAEAFF
>.|TRBV9|TRBD2|TRBJ2-1
TGTGCCAGCAGCGTAGGAGTTGGGCTAGCGGGTTTGGCTGAGCAGTTCTTC
CASSVGVGLAGLAEQFF
>.|TRBV19|.|TRBJ1-1
TGTGCCAGTAGTTTCCGCACGAGTAACACTGAAGCTTTCTTT
CASSFRTSNTEAFF
>.|TRBV7-8|.|TRBJ1-5
TGTGCCAGCAGCTTAGACGGGGAGGAACAGCCCCAGCATTTT
CASSLDGEEQPQHF
>once|TRBV18|.|TRBJ1-2
TGTGCCAGCTCACCCGATCTCGGGAAGGGGGGAAACTATGGCTACACCTTC
CASSPDLGKGGNYGYTF
>.|TRBV5-6|TRBD2|TRBJ2-1
TGTGCCAGCAGCTCCACTAGCGGTTATGAGCAGTTCTTC
CASSSTSGYEQFF
>.|TRBV19|.|TRBJ1-2
TGTGCCAGTAGTACTAACAGGAAAGGCTACACCTTC
CASSTNRKGYTF